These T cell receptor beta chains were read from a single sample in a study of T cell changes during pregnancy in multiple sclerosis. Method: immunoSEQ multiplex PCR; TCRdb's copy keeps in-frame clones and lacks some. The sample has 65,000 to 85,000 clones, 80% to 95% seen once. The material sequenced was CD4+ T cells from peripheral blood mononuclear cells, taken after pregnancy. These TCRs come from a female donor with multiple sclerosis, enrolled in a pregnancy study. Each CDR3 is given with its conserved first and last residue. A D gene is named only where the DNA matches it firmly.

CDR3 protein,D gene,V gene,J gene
CASSQGHSNSYEQYF,NA,TRBV4-1,TRBJ2-7
CASSLVGSSGTAYEQYF,TRBD2,TRBV7-2,TRBJ2-7
CASSIDTGRNQPQHF,NA,TRBV19,TRBJ1-5
CASSLTSTASGNTIYF,NA,TRBV7-3,TRBJ1-3
CASNLGTGTSNYGYTF,TRBD1,TRBV4-2,TRBJ1-2
CASSLGRVYNEQFF,NA,TRBV7-6,TRBJ2-1
CASRGQGIVNEQFF,TRBD1,TRBV19,TRBJ2-1
CASSITGVMNTEAFF,NA,TRBV9,TRBJ1-1
CASAGTEPSYGYTF,NA,TRBV28,TRBJ1-2
CASSLARPTDSGNTIYF,NA,TRBV7-2,TRBJ1-3